One TCR beta chain is described in this entry. The data were taken from a study of cytomegalovirus exposure and HLA in healthy donors. PCR involved 60 Vbeta and 13 Jbeta primers. The assay was immunoSEQ multiplex PCR, and TCRdb's table has in-frame clones only and misses some. The repertoire holds approximately 90,000 clones, with 60% to 70% as singletons. Per germline, CDR1 PRHDT and CDR2 FYEKMQ (reference sequence). The CDR3 contains 13 residues. Trimming cost V 5 bases and J 7 bases, with 13 bases left between them. The clonotype originates from a woman in her thirties in good health and CMV-seronegative. The chain recombines TRBV13 with TRBJ2-3; D is possibly TRBD1 (6 bases). Specimen: PBMCs. The CDR3 DNA reads TGTGCCAGCAGCAGCCGGGACAACCATACGCAGTATTTT. Translated: CASSSRDNHTQYF.